This T cell receptor beta chain was sequenced in a study of T-cell reconstitution after alpha-beta-depleted transplantation in children. Germline loops: CDR1 SGHRS, CDR2 YFSETQ. The CDR3 spans 14 residues. Trimming stripped 0 bases from V and 5 bases from J, with 9 bases between. Overall study findings and caveats: Newly made T cells mostly supplied T-cell counts and diversity one year after transplant. Two months or so post-transplant, alpha-beta T cells reportedly derived from several hundred expanded graft clones.

Library preparation (for TCRbeta) was performed with unique molecular identifiers. MiXCR was run by TCRdb on the PCR reads, yielding one entry per CDR3 protein. Altogether 250,000 to 400,000 distinct CDR3 sequences are present, around 25% being singletons, with the ten largest covering approximately 11%. In its sample, this clonotype was seen a few times. The target antigen is unknown. The sample in question was PBMCs, mostly from graft donor cells, obtained 180 days after TCRalphabeta/CD19-depleted stem cell transplant. This receptor was obtained from a male patient younger than 18 who had a stem cell transplant for acute lymphoblastic leukemia, so the T cells may come from the graft donor. The chain uses TRBV5-1 and TRBJ2-1; D is perhaps TRBD2 (6 bases). The CDR3 sequence: CASSLGGGDNEQFF. In nucleotides, the CDR3 is TGCGCCAGCAGCTTGGGAGGAGGGGACAATGAGCAGTTCTTC.